Below are 4 T cell receptor beta chains sequenced from a single sample in a study of cytomegalovirus exposure and HLA in healthy donors. PCR was performed using 60 Vbeta and 13 Jbeta primers. TCRdb's table, derived via immunoSEQ multiplex PCR, lists solely in-frame clones and lacks some. In the table there are under 200,000 clones, 75% to 90% of which are singletons. The source material was PBMCs. Source of these receptors: a woman under 40 in good health and CMV-seronegative.

This clone was found once. CDR3 coding DNA: TGTGCCAGCAGTTCTGACAGGGAAGAGACCCAGTACTTC. Amino acid sequence: CASSSDREETQYF. This chain joins TRBV2 and TRBJ2-5, with 7 bases matching TRBD1. This CDR3 is built from 13 residues. The germline gives CDR1 SNHLY, CDR2 FYNNEI. Losses at the gene ends were 5 bases for V and 3 bases for J; bases not matched to a gene: 3.

The chain employs TRBV10-1 and TRBJ2-3; TRBD1 might be the D (7 bases). Per germline, CDR1 WNHNN and CDR2 SYGVQD (reference sequence). V lost 0 bases and J 2 bases, leaving 18 bases between the germline ends. This CDR3 has 18 amino acids. For the CDR3, the DNA is TGCGCCAGCAGTGAGTCGATTCGGGCAGGGGGGACCACAGATACGCAGTATTTT. Protein: CASSESIRAGGTTDTQYF.

CDR3: CASSYSGEQYF. DNA for the CDR3: TGTGCCAGCAGTTACTCCGGTGAGCAGTACTTC. V usage is TRBV6-6 and J usage is TRBJ2-7, with D unresolved. Trimming removed 0 bases from V and 7 bases from J, with 4 bases in between. The length of the CDR3 is 11 residues. Germline V CDR1 and CDR2: MNHNY, SVGAGI (reference sequence).

About this clone itself: In the same sample, other DNA sequences code for this CDR3. The chain uses TRBV20-1 and TRBJ1-1, with D unclear. Trimming stripped 2 bases from V and 4 bases from J, with 2 bases between. CDR3 length equals 10 residues. The V gene's germline CDR1 is DFQATT and CDR2 SNEGSKA (reference sequence). CDR3 DNA: TGCAGTGCTAGACGCACTGAAGCTTTCTTT. Protein: CSARRTEAFF.